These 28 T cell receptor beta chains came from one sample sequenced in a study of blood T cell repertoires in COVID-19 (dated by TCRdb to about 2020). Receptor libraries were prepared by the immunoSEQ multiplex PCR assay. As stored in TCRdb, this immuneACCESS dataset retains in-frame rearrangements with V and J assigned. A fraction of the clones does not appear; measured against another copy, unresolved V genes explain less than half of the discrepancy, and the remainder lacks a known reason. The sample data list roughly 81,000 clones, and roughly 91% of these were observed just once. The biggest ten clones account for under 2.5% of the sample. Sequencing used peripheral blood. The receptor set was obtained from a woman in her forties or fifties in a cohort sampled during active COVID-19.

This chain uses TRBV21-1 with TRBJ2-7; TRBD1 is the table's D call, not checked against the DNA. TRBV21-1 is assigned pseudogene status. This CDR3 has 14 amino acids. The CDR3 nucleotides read TGTGCCAGCAGCTCGTCGACAGGCTCCTACGAGCAGTACTTC. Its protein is CASSSSTGSYEQYF.

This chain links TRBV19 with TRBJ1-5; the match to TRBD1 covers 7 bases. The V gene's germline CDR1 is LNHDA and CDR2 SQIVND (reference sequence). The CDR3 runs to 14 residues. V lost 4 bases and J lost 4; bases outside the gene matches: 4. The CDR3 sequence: CASSTSGGNQPQHF. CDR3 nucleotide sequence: TGTGCCAGTAGTACCTCAGGGGGAAATCAGCCCCAGCATTTT.

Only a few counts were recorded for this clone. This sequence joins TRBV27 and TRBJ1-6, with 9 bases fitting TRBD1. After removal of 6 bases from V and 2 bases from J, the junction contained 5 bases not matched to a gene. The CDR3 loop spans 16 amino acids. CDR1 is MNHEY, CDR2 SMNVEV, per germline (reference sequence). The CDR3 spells CASRRDRDAYNSPLHF. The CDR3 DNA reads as TGTGCCAGCAGGCGGGACAGGGACGCCTATAATTCACCCCTCCACTTT.

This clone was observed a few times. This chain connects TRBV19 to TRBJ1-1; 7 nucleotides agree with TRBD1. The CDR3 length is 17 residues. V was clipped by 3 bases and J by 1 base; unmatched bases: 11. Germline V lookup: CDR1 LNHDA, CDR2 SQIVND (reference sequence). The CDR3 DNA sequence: TGTGCCAGTAGTATCGACCGGGACAGAGGATCGAACACTGAAGCTTTCTTT. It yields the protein CASSIDRDRGSNTEAFF.

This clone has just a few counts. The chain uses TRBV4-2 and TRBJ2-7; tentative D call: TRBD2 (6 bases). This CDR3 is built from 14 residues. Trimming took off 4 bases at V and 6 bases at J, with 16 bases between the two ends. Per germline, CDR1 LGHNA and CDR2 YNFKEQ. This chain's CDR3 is CASSPNLGLREQYF. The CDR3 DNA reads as TGTGCCAGCAGCCCCAACCTGGGACTGCGCGAGCAGTACTTC.

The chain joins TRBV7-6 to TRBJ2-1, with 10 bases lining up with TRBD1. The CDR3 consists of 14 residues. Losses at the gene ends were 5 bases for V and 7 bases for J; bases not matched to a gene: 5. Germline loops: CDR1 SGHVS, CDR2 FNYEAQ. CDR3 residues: CASSPRTGGNEQFF. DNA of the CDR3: TGTGCCAGCAGCCCCCGGACAGGGGGGAATGAGCAGTTCTTC.

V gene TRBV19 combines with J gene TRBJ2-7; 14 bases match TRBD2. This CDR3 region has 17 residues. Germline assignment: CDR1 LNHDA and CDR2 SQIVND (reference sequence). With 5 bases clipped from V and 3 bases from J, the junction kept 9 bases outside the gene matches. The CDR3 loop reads CASSETSGRASGYEQYF. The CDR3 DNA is TGTGCCAGTAGTGAGACTAGCGGGAGGGCCTCCGGCTACGAGCAGTACTTC.

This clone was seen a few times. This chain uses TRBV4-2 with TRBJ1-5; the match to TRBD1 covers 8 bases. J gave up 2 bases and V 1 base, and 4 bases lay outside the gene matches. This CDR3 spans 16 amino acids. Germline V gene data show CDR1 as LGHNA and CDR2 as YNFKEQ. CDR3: CASSQGTGIGNQPQHF. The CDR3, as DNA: TGTGCCAGCAGCCAAGGGACAGGGATCGGCAATCAGCCCCAGCATTTT.

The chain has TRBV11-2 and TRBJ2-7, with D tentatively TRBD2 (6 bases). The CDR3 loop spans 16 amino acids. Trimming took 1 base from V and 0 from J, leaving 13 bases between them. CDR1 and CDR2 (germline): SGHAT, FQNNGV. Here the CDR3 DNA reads TGTGCCAGCAGCTTAGGCGGGACCGCGAGCTCCTACGAGCAGTACTTC. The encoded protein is CASSLGGTASSYEQYF.

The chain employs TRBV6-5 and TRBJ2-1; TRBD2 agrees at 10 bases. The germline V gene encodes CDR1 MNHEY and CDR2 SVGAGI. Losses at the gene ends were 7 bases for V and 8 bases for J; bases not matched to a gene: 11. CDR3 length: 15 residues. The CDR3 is CASTQAGGGFHEQFF. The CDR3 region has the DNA TGTGCCAGCACCCAAGCGGGGGGGGGATTTCATGAGCAGTTCTTC.

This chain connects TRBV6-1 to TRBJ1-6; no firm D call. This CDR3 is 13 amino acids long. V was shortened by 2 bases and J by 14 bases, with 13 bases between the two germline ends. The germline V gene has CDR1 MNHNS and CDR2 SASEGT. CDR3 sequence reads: CASSETAATTLHF. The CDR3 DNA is TGTGCCAGCAGTGAAACGGCGGCCACAACCCTCCACTTT.

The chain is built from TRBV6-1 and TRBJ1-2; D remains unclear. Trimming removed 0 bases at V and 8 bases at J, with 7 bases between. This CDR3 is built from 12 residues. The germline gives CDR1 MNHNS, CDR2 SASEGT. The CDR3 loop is CASSEAGRGYTF. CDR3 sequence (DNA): TGTGCCAGCAGTGAAGCCGGGAGGGGCTACACCTTC.

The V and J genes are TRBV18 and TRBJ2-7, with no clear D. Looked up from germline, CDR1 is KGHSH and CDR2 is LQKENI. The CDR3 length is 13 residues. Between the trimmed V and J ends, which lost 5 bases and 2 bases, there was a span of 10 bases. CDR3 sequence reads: CASSSRVAYEQYF. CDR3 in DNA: TGTGCCAGCTCATCCCGGGTAGCCTACGAGCAGTACTTC.

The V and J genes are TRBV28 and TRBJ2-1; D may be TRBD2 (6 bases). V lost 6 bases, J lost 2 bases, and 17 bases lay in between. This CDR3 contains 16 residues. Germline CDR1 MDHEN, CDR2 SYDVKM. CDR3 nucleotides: TGTGCCAGCAGCCCGGCGGGGCGGGTCCCCTACAATGAGCAGTTCTTC. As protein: CASSPAGRVPYNEQFF.

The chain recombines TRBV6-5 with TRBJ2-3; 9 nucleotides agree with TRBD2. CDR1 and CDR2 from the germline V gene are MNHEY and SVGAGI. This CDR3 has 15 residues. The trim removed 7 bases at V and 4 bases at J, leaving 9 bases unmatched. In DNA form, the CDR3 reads TGTGCCAGCACGACCGTAGCGGGAGCCCCAGATACGCAGTATTTT. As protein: CASTTVAGAPDTQYF.

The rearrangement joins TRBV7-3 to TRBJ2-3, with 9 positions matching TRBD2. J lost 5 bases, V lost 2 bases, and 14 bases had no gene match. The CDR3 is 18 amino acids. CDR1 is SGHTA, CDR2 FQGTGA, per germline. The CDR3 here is CASSLGSSGARLRDTQYF. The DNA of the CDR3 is TGTGCCAGCAGCTTAGGCTCTAGCGGGGCCCGCTTACGAGATACGCAGTATTTT.

The CDR3 is CASSFRSYGYTF. Written as DNA, the CDR3 is TGTGCCAGCAGTTTTAGATCGTATGGCTACACCTTC. The chain joins TRBV12-3 or TRBV12-4 to TRBJ1-2; the D is unclear. The CDR3 extends over 12 amino acids. V was cut by 3 bases and J by 5 bases, with 7 bases left in between.

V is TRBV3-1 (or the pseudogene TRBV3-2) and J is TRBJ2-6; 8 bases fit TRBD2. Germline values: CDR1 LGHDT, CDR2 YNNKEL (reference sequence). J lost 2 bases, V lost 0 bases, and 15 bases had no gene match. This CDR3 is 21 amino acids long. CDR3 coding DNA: TGTGCCAGCAGCCAAGATCTAGGGACTAGTGTCTTGAGAGCTGGGGCCAACGTCCTGACTTTC. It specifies CASSQDLGTSVLRAGANVLTF.

The CDR3 DNA reads TGCAGTGCTAGTCCTGTCACACAACAGACCTACGAGCAGTACTTC. Amino acid sequence: CSASPVTQQTYEQYF. The chain combines TRBV20-1 with TRBJ2-7; D is ambiguous. V was clipped by 3 bases and J by 2 bases, with 17 bases between them. This CDR3 region has 15 residues. Germline V gene sequence: CDR1 DFQATT, CDR2 SNEGSKA (reference sequence).

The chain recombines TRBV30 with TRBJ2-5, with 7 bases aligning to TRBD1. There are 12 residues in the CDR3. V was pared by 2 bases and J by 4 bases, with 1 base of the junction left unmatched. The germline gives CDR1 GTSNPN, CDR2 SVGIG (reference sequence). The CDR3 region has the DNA TGTGCCTGGAGTAGACAGGGAGAGACCCAGTACTTC. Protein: CAWSRQGETQYF.

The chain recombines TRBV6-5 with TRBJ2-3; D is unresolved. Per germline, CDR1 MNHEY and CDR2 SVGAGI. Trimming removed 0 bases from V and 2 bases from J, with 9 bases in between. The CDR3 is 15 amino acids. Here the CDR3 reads CASSYSPSITDTQYF. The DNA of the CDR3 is TGTGCCAGCAGTTACTCTCCTAGTATCACAGATACGCAGTATTTT.

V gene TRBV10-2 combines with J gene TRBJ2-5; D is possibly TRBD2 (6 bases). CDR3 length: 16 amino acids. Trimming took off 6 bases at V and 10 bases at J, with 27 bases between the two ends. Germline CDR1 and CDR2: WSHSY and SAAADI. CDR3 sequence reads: CASREGARQSLGGQYF. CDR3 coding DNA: TGCGCCAGCAGGGAGGGCGCCAGGCAGTCTTTAGGTGGCCAGTACTTC.

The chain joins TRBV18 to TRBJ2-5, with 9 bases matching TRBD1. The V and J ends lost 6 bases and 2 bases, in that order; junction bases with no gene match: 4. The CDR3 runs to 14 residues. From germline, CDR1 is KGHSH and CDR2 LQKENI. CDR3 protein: CASSATGGQETQYF. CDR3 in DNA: TGTGCCAGCTCCGCGACAGGGGGGCAAGAGACCCAGTACTTC.

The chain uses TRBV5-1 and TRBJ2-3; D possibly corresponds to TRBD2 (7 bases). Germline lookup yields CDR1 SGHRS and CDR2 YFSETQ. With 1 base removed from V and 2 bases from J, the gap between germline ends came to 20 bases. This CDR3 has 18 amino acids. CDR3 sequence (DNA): TGCGCCAGCAGCTTGCACCAATTCGGAGGGGGGGACACAGATACGCAGTATTTT. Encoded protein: CASSLHQFGGGDTDTQYF. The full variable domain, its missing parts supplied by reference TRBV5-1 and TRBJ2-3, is KAGVTQTPRYLIKTRGQQVTLSCSPISGHRSVSWYQQTPGQGLQFLFEYFSETQRNKGNFPGRFSGRQFSNSRSEMNVSTLELGDSALYLCASSLHQFGGGDTDTQYFGPGTRLTVL.

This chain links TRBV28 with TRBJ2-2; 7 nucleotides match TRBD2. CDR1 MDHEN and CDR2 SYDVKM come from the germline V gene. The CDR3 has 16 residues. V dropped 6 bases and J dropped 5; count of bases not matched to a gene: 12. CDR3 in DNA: TGTGCCAGCAGCTCCCCGGGAGGACCCACAACCGGGGAGCTGTTTTTT. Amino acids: CASSSPGGPTTGELFF.

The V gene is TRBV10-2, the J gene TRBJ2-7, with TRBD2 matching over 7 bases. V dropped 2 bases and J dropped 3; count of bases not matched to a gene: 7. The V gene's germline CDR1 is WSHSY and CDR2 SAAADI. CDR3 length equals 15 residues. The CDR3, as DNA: TGCGCCAGCAGTGAGCGGGGGGTTTTAGGCTACGAGCAGTACTTC. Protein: CASSERGVLGYEQYF.

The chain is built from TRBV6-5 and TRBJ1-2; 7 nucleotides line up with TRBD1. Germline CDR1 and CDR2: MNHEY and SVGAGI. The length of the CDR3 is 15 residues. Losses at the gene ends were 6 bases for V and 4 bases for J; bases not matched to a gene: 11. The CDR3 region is CASSDRTGGAYGYTF. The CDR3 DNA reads TGTGCCAGCAGCGACCGGACAGGAGGCGCCTATGGCTACACCTTC.

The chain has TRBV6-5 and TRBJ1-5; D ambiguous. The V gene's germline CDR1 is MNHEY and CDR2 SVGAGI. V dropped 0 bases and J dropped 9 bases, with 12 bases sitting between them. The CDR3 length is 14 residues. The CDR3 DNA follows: TGTGCCAGCAGTTACTCGTTTCGGGGATCGCCCCAGCATTTT. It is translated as CASSYSFRGSPQHF.